Listed below are T cell receptor beta chains from one sample, sequenced in a study of cytomegalovirus exposure and HLA in healthy donors. Produced via immunoSEQ multiplex PCR; TCRdb's table is partial and in-frame only. The sample has approximately 97,000 clones, approximately 85% seen once. The sample taken for sequencing was PBMCs. The receptors derive from a man between 40 and 49 years old in good health and CMV-seropositive. The conserved cysteine and the conserved F or W are not part of the CDR3 here. Fields, in order: V gene, J gene, CDR3 length, CDR3 protein.

TRBV2	TRBJ2-3	13	ASRFTGYSTDTQY
TRBV6-5	TRBJ2-2	13	ASSLSGGAPGELF
TRBV19	TRBJ1-4	13	ASSIWHSVDEKLF
TRBV23-1	TRBJ2-3	11	ASMYRGPDTQY
TRBV7-9	TRBJ2-4	13	ASSLGTGAKNIQY
TRBV6-5	TRBJ1-1	11	ASSYTGNTEAF
TRBV9	TRBJ1-3	16	ASSVNNGVTGGGNTIY
TRBV28	TRBJ1-1	13	ASSPQDRGDTEAF
TRBV18	TRBJ1-1	11	ASSPLAEREAF
TRBV19	TRBJ2-1	13	ASSTRTGGGNEQF
TRBV6-6	TRBJ1-5	9	ASSLAEPQH